Below, one T cell receptor (beta chain) is given with its context. Its antigen is currently unknown. This sample is part of a study of glioma-infiltrating T cells. Study findings and constraints: Tissue-blood divergence was below expectation in non-neoplastic patients, above in gliomas. Tissue and blood shared very few CDR3 sequences.

TCR alpha and beta CDR3 regions were amplified from RNA using iRepertoire nested multiplex PCR. TCRdb passed the multiplex PCR reads through MiXCR, listing each CDR3 protein once. The profile shows approximately 20,000 distinct CDR3 sequences, about 26% of them singletons. This CDR3 is 14 amino acids long. Looked up from germline, CDR1 is SGHTA and CDR2 is FQGNSA. Trimming removed 2 bases from V and 6 bases from J; junction bases left unmatched: 2. Sequenced input: glioma tissue, nonneoplastic brain tissue, or PBMCs (not recorded which). The TCR originated in a human donor with low-grade glioma or glioblastoma, undergoing nonglioma brain surgery, or in good health (not recorded which). The genes are TRBV7-2 and TRBJ2-2; 8 bases agree with TRBD1. CDR3 loop: CASSLTGGSGELFF. In DNA form, the CDR3 reads TGTGCCAGCAGCTTAACAGGGGGGTCCGGGGAGCTGTTTTTT.